This T cell receptor beta chain was observed in a study of shared clonotypes between healthy human individuals. Using immunoSEQ multiplex PCR, the repertoire was profiled, and TCRdb retains in-frame clones only, with some absent. The table lists around 2.5 million clones, approximately 93% of them singletons, with roughly 0.36% in the top ten. Subsets obtained from CD4+ cells comprised CD45RA+ naive and CD45RA-negative memory cells. V shed 1 base and J 1 base; nucleotides not matched to a gene: 1. CDR1 is SGHTA, CDR2 FQGNSA, per germline. The CDR3 consists of 16 residues. Material: naive CD4+ T cells from PBMCs. Subset given: CD45RA+ positively selected. V is TRBV7-2 and J is TRBJ2-6, with 7 positions matching TRBD1. The source is a man younger than 35 in good health. Some clones in this sample may be carry-over from other donors' samples. The CDR3 region is CASSLETGSGANVLTF. DNA for the CDR3: TGTGCCAGCAGCTTAGAGACAGGGTCTGGGGCCAACGTCCTGACTTTC.